The entry that follows covers one T cell receptor beta chain sequence. Its target is unknown. The CDR3 extends over 19 amino acids. Germline CDR1 is SGHTA and CDR2 is FQGNSA. Trimming at V came to 3 bases and at J to 5 bases, leaving 17 bases not matched to a gene. The protocol was immunoSEQ multiplex PCR, while the TCRdb copy is restricted to in-frame clones and leaves out a portion. The sample includes more than 2 million clones, just over 90% of them seen just once. The sample originates from a study of shared clonotypes between healthy human individuals. The study's findings and limits: Compared with memory subsets, naive subsets generally had larger estimated richness.

Positively selected for CCR7, the CD45RO-negative cells used as naive CD8 cells excluded terminally differentiated effector memory CD45RA+ cells. The J gene is TRBJ2-5, the V gene TRBV7-2; 11 bases map to TRBD2. Sequenced input: naive CD8+ T cells from PBMCs. This TCR derives from a man aged 18 to 30 in good health. Some clones in this sample may be carry-over from other donors' samples. The CDR3 sequence is CASSFPTGVAGGVWETQYF. DNA for the CDR3: TGTGCCAGCAGCTTCCCAACGGGGGTAGCGGGAGGGGTCTGGGAGACCCAGTACTTC.